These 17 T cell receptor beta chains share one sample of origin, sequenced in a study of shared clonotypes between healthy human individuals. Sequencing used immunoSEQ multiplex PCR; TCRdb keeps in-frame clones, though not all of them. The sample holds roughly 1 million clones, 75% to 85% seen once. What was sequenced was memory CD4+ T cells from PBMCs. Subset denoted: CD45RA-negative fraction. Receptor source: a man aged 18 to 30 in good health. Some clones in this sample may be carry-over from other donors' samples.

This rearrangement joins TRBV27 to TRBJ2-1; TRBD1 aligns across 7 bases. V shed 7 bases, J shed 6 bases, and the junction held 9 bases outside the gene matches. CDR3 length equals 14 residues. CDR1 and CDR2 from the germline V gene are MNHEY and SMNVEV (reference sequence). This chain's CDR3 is CASTHRGDSNEQFF. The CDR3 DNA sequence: TGTGCCAGCACCCACCGTGGGGACAGCAATGAGCAGTTCTTC.

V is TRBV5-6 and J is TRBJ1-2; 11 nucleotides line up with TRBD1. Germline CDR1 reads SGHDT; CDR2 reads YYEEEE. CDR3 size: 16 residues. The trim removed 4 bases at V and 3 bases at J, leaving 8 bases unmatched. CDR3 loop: CASSPGTGGLHYGYTF. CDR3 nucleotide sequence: TGTGCCAGCAGCCCCGGGACAGGGGGTTTACACTATGGCTACACCTTC. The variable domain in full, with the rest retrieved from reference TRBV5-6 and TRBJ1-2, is DAGVTQSPTHLIKTRGQQVTLRCSPKSGHDTVSWYQQALGQGPQFIFQYYEEEERQRGNFPDRFSGHQFPNYSSELNVNALLLGDSALYLCASSPGTGGLHYGYTFGSGTRLTVV.

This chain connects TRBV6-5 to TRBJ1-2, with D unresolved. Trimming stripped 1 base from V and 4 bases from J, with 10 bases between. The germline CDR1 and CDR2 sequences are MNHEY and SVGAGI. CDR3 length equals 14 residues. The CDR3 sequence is CASSYFAGFYGYTF. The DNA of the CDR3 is TGTGCCAGCAGTTACTTCGCCGGCTTCTATGGCTACACCTTC.

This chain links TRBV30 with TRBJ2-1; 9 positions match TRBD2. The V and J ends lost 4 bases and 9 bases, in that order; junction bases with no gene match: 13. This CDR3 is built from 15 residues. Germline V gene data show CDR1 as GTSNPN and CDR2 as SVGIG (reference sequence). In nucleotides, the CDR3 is TGTGCCTGGAATAAGGGCCTAGCGGGACAGACTGAGCAGTTCTTC. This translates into CAWNKGLAGQTEQFF.

CDR3 sequence reads: CASSFRTRARTGELFF. CDR3 coding DNA: TGTGCCAGCAGCTTCCGCACCAGGGCCCGCACCGGGGAGCTGTTTTTT. This rearrangement joins TRBV27 to TRBJ2-2; tentative D call: TRBD1 (5 bases). Trimming removed 6 bases at V and 4 bases at J, with 18 bases between. The CDR3 covers 16 residues. Germline V gene sequence: CDR1 MNHEY, CDR2 SMNVEV (reference sequence).

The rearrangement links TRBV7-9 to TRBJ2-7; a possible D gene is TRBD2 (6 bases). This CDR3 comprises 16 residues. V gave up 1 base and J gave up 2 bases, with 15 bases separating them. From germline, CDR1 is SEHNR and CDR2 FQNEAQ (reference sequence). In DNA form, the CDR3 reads TGTGCCAGCAGCTTAGGGGCCGGAGGGATTCCCTACGAGCAGTACTTC. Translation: CASSLGAGGIPYEQYF.

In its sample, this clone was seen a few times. The CDR3 DNA follows: TGTGCCAGCAGTGTGAGCCCTCATACTGAAGCTTTCTTT. Translating it yields CASSVSPHTEAFF. The chain couples TRBV6-1 to TRBJ1-1; D not certain. The CDR3 has 13 amino acids. The V end lost 4 bases, the J end lost 5 bases, and 11 bases lay between the germline ends. The germline V gene encodes CDR1 MNHNS and CDR2 SASEGT.

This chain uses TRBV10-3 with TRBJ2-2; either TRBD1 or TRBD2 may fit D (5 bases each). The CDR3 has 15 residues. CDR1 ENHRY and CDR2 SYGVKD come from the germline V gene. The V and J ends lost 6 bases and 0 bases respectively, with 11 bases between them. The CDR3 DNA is TGTGCCATCAGGGGGGTGAGCACGAACACCGGGGAGCTGTTTTTT. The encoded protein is CAIRGVSTNTGELFF.

In nucleotides, the CDR3 is TGTGCCAGCAGCCCCCGGACGGGGGGGAGCGCTGAAGCTTTCTTT. Protein sequence: CASSPRTGGSAEAFF. The chain carries TRBV9 and TRBJ1-1, with D perhaps matching TRBD1 (5 bases). Germline V gives CDR1 SGDLS, CDR2 YYNGEE. The CDR3 contains 15 residues. Trimming shortened V by 4 bases and J by 6 bases, and 19 bases separated the two germline ends.

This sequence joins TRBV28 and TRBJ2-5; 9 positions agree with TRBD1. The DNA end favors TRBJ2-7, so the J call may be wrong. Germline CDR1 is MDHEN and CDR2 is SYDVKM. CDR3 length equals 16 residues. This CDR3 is CASSLIGTGLQYEQYF. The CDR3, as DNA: TGTGCCAGCAGTTTAATTGGGACAGGGTTGCAGTACGAGCAGTACTTC.

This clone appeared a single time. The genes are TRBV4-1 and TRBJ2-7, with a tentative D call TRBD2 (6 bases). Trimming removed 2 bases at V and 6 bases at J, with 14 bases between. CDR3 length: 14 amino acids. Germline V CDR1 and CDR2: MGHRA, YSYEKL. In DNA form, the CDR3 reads TGCGCCAGCAGCCAACTTTTCCGGGGGTCCGAGCAGTACTTC. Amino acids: CASSQLFRGSEQYF.

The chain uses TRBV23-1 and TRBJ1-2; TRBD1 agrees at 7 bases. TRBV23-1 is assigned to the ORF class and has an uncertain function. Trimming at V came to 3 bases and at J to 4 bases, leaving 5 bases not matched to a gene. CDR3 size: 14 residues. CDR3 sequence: CASSQEQGSYGYTF. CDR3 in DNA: TGCGCCAGCAGTCAGGAACAGGGGTCCTATGGCTACACCTTC.

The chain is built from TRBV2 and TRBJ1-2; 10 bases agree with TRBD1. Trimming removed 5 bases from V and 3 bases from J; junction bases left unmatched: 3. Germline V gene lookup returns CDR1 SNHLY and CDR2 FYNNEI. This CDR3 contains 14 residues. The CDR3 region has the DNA TGTGCCAGCAGTAGACAGGGGGCCCACTATGGCTACACCTTC. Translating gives CASSRQGAHYGYTF.

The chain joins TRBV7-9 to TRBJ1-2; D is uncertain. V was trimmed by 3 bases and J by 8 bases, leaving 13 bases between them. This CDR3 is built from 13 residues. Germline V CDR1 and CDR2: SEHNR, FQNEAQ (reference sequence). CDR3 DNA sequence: TGTGCCAGCAGCTTGGACGGACTGAGAGGCTACACCTTC. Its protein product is CASSLDGLRGYTF.

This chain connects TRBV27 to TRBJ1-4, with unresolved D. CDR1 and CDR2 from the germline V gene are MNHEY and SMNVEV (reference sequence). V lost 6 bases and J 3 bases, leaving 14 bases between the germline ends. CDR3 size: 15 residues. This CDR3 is CASSAKGSPNEKLFF. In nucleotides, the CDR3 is TGTGCCAGCAGCGCTAAGGGAAGTCCTAATGAAAAACTGTTTTTT.

This CDR3 is CAISEDRNTEAFF. CDR3 coding DNA: TGTGCCATCAGTGAGGACAGGAACACTGAAGCTTTCTTT. This rearrangement joins TRBV10-3 to TRBJ1-1; maybe TRBD1 (5 bases). The length of the CDR3 is 13 residues. Trimming removed 2 bases from V and 1 base from J, with 5 bases in between. Germline CDR1 is ENHRY and CDR2 is SYGVKD.

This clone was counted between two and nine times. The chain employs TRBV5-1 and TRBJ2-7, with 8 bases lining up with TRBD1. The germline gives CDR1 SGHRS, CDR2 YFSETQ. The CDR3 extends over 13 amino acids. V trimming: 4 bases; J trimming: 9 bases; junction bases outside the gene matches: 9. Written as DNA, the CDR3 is TGCGCCAGCAGCCTCGTTCTAGGGACAGGGCAGTACTTC. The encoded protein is CASSLVLGTGQYF.